This TCR beta chain comes out of a study of shared clonotypes between healthy human individuals. The CDR3 sequence is 15 residues long. Germline values: CDR1 MNHEY, CDR2 SVGAGI. The J segment lost 3 bases and the V segment lost 6 bases, leaving 7 bases of the junction unmatched. Clones were read by immunoSEQ multiplex PCR, and TCRdb kept only the in-frame ones, dropping some. The sample contains approximately 2.3 million clones, more than 85% of which appear only once. The source material was naive CD4+ T cells from PBMCs. Subset indicated: CD45RA+ positively selected. This TCR came from a man aged 18 to 30 in good health. Some clones in this sample may be carry-over from other donors' samples. The chain is built from TRBV6-5 and TRBJ2-3, with 9 bases identical to TRBD1. CDR3 sequence: CASRKTGGRTDTQYF. In nucleotides, the CDR3 is TGTGCCAGCAGGAAGACAGGGGGAAGGACAGATACGCAGTATTTT.